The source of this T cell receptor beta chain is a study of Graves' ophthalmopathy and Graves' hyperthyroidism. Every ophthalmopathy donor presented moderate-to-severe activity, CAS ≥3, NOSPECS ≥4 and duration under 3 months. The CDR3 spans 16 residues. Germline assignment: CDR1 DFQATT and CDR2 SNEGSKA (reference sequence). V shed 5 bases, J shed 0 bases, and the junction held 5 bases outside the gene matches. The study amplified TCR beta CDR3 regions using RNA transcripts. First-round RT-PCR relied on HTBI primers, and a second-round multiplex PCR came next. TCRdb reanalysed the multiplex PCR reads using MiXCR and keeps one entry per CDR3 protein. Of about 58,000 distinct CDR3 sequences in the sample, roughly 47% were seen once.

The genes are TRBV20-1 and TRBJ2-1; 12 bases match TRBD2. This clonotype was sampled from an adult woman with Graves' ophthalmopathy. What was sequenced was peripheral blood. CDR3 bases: TGCAGTGCTTCTAGCGGGAGGGCTGACTCCTACAATGAGCAGTTCTTC. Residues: CSASSGRADSYNEQFF.